This TCR beta chain derives from a study of OX40 agonist ivuxolimab in advanced cancers. Concerning this clone: Its specificity is unknown.

Patients with autoimmune history or systemic immunosuppression were excluded. The study's findings and limits: In a subset of nonresponders, normalized T-cell clonal expansion was also low. It was not determined which antigens were specifically recognized by the peripheral T cells that had undergone clonal expansion. There were, on average, more expanded clones in CD8+ T cells than in CD4+.

Deletions cut 2 bases from V and 2 bases from J, with 15 bases between. The CDR3 spans 16 residues. Germline loops: CDR1 ENHRY, CDR2 SYGVKD. The table came from immunoSEQ multiplex PCR; TCRdb's copy has only in-frame clones and leaves some out. Here the sample spans 80,000 to 100,000 clones, roughly 87% being singletons. This material consisted of CD4+ or CD8+ T cells sorted from blood, taken in a trial of the OX40 agonist ivuxolimab. This sequence was found in an adult with an advanced solid tumor such as melanoma, head and neck, liver or kidney cancer. The chain is built from TRBV10-3 and TRBJ1-2, with D hard to call. This CDR3 reads CAISEPLGAANYGYTF. Here the CDR3 DNA reads TGTGCCATCAGTGAGCCCCTAGGTGCCGCGAACTATGGCTACACCTTC.